This TCR beta chain comes out of a study of T cells in Graves' hyperthyroidism and ophthalmopathy. The investigators amplified TCR beta CDR3 regions from RNA transcripts. The HTBI primer set drove a first-round RT-PCR of the TCR CDR3. TCRdb independently ran MiXCR on the multiplex PCR reads; one entry per CDR3 protein. The sample holds under 250,000 distinct CDR3 sequences; about a sixth are singletons and the top ten take roughly 55%. General study results and limits: Separating ophthalmopathy from stable hyperthyroidism was achieved by a 13 V-J model.

This clonotype was seen at least ten times. Its antigen is currently unknown. The sequenced material came from blood. The receptor was derived from a woman aged 50 to 60 with Graves' hyperthyroidism.

CDR3 bases: TGTGCCAGCAGCTTCGGACTAGCGGGAGGCGAGCAGTACTTC. Amino acid sequence: CASSFGLAGGEQYF. This chain uses TRBV11-3 with TRBJ2-7; 14 bases fit TRBD2. Germline V lookup: CDR1 SGHNT, CDR2 YENEEA. The V gene end was trimmed by 3 bases and the J gene end by 6 bases; junction bases not matched to a gene: 1. The CDR3 totals 14 residues.